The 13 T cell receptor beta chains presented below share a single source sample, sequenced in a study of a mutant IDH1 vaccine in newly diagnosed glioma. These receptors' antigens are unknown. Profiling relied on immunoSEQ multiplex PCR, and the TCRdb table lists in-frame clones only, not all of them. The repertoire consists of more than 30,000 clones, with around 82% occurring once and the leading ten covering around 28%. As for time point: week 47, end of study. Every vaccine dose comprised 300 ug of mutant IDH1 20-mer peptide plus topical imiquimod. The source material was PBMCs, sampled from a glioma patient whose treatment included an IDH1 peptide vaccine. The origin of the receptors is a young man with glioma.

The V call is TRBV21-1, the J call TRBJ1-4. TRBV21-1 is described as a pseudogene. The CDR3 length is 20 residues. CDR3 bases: TGTGCCAGCAGGGTAAGGTTTATTCCCTTAAAAGATATCCCTAATGAAAAACTGTTTTTT. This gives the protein CASRVRFIPLKDIPNEKLFF.

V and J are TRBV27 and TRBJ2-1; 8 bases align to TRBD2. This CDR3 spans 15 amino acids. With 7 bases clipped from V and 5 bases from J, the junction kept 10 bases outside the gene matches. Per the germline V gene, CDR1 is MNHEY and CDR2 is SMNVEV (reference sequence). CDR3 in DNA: TGTGCCAGCAATCTTTGGAGCGGGAGTAACAATGAGCAGTTCTTC. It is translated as CASNLWSGSNNEQFF.

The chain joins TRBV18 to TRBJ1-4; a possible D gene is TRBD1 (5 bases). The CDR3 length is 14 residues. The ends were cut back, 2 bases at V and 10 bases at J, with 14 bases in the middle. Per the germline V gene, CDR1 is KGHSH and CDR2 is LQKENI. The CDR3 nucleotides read TGTGCCAGCTCACCAGGTGGGGCCCTTGGAAAACTGTTTTTT. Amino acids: CASSPGGALGKLFF. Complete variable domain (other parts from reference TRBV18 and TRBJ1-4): NAGVMQNPRHLVRRRGQEARLRCSPMKGHSHVYWYRQLPEEGLKFMVYLQKENIIDESGMPKERFSAEFPKEGPSILRIQQVVRGDSAAYFCASSPGGALGKLFFGSGTQLSVL.

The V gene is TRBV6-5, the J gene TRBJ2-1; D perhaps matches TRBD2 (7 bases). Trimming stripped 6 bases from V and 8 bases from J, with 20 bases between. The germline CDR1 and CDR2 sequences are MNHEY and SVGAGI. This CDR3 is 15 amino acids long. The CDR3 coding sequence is TGTGCCAGCAGCCGCGGAACAGGGAGGGCGGATGAGCAGTTCTTC. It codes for CASSRGTGRADEQFF.

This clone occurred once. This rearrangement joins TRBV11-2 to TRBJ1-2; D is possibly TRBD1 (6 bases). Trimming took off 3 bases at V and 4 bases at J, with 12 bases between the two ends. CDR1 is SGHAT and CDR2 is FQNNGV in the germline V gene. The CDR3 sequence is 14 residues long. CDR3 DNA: TGTGCCAGCAGCTTGGGGGGCCCGGGCTATGGCTACACCTTC. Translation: CASSLGGPGYGYTF.

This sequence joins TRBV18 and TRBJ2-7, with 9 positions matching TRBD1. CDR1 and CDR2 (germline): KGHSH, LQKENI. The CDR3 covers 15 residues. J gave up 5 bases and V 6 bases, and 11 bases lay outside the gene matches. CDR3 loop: CASSPEGQGIDEQYF. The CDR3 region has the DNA TGTGCCAGCTCGCCTGAGGGACAGGGTATCGACGAGCAGTACTTC.

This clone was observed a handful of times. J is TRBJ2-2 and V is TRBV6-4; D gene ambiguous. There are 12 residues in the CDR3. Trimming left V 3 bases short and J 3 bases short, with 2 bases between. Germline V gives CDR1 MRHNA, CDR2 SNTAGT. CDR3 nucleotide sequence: TGTGCCAGCAGTGAGGACACCGGGGAGCTGTTTTTT. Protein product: CASSEDTGELFF.

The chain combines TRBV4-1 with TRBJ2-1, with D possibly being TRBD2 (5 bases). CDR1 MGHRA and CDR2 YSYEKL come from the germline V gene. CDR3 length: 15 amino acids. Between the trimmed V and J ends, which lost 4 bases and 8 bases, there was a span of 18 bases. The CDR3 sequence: CASSRPLGVADEQFF. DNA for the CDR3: TGCGCCAGCAGCCGTCCGTTGGGAGTCGCGGATGAGCAGTTCTTC.

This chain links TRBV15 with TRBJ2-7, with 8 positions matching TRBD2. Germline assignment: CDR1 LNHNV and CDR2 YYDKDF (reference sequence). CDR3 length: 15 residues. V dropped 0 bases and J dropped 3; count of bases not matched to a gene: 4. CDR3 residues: CATSRDTSGNYEQYF. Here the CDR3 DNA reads TGTGCCACCAGCAGAGACACTAGCGGAAACTACGAGCAGTACTTC.

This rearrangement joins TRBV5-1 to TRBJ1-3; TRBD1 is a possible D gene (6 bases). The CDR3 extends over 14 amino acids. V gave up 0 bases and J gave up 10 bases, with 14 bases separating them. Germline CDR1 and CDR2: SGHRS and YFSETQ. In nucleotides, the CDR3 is TGCGCCAGCAGCTTGGACAGGGAGGAAGGAACCATATATTTT. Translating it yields CASSLDREEGTIYF. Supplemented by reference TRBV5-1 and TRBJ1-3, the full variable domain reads KAGVTQTPRYLIKTRGQQVTLSCSPISGHRSVSWYQQTPGQGLQFLFEYFSETQRNKGNFPGRFSGRQFSNSRSEMNVSTLELGDSALYLCASSLDREEGTIYFGEGSWLTVV.

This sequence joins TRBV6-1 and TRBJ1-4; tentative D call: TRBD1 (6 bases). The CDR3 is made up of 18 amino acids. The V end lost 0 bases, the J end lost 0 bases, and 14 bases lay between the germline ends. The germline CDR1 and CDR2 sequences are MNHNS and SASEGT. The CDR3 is CASSEAQTGYATNEKLFF. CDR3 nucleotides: TGTGCCAGCAGTGAAGCACAGACAGGCTATGCAACTAATGAAAAACTGTTTTTT.

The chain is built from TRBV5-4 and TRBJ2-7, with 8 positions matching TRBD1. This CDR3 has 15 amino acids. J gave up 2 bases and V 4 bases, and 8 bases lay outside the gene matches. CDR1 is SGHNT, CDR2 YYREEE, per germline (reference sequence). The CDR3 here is CASSPDRGKTYEQYF. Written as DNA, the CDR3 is TGTGCCAGCAGCCCTGACAGGGGCAAAACCTACGAGCAGTACTTC.

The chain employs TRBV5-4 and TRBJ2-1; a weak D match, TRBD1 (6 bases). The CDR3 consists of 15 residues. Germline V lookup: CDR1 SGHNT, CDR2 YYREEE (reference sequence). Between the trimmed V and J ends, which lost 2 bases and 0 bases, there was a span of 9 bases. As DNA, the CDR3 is TGTGCCAGCAGCTTCGAGGGGGTCTCCTACAATGAGCAGTTCTTC. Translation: CASSFEGVSYNEQFF.